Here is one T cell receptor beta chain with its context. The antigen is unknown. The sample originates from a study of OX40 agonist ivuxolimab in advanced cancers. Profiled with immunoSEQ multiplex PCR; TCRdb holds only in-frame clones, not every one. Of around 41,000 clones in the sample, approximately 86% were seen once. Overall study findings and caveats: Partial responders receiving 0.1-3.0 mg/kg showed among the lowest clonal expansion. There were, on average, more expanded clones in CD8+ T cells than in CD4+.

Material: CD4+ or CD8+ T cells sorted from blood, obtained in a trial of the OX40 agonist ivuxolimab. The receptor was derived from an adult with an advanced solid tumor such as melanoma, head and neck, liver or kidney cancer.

CDR3 region: CASSLLSSVNYGYTF. In nucleotides, the CDR3 is TGTGCCAGCAGTTTATTATCATCGGTTAACTATGGCTACACCTTC. The chain carries TRBV27 and TRBJ1-2; D is undetermined. The germline V and J ends were trimmed by 1 base and 1 base, with 10 bases remaining between them. This CDR3 is 15 amino acids long. Germline CDR1 and CDR2: MNHEY and SMNVEV (reference sequence).